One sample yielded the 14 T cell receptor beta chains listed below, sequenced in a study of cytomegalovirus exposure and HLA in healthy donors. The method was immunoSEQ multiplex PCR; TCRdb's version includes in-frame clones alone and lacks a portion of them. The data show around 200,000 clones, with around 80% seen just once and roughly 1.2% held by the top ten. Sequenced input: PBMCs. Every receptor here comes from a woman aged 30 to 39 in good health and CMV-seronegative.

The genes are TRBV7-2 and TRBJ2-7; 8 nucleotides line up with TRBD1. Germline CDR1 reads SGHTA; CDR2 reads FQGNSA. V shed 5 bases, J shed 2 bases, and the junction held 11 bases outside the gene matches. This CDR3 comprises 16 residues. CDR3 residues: CASSPHLGQGTYEQYF. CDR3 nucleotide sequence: TGTGCCAGCAGCCCTCACCTCGGACAGGGAACCTACGAGCAGTACTTC.

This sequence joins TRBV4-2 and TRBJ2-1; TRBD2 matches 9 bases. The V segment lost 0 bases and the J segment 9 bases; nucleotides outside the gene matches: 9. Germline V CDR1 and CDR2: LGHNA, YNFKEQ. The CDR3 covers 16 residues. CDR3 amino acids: CASSQDNGLGLAEQFF. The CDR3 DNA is TGTGCCAGCAGCCAAGATAACGGGTTGGGACTAGCTGAGCAGTTCTTC.

The CDR3 DNA reads TGTGCCAGCAGCCGGGGGGGACTAGCTGGCTACGAGCAGTACTTC. Its protein is CASSRGGLAGYEQYF. J is TRBJ2-7 and V is TRBV5-4, with 9 bases lining up with TRBD2. Germline V gives CDR1 SGHNT, CDR2 YYREEE (reference sequence). The ends lost 4 bases at V and 3 bases at J; junction bases unmatched: 8. The CDR3 is 15 amino acids. Drawing the rest from reference TRBV5-4 and TRBJ2-7, the complete variable domain is ETGVTQSPTHLIKTRGQQVTLRCSSQSGHNTVSWYQQALGQGPQFIFQYYREEENGRGNFPPRFSGLQFPNYSSELNVNALELDDSALYLCASSRGGLAGYEQYFGPGTRLTVT.

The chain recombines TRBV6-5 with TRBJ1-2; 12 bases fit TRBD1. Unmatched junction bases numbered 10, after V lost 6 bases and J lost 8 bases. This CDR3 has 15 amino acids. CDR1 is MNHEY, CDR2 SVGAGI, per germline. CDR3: CASSESGQGARGYTF. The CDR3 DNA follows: TGTGCCAGCAGCGAATCGGGACAGGGGGCGCGGGGCTACACCTTC.

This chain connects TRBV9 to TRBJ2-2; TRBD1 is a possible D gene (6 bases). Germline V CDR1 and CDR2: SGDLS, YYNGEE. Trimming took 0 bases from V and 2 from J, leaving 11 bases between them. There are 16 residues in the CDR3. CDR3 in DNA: TGTGCCAGCAGCGTAGGCTGGGGGCGAAACACCGGGGAGCTGTTTTTT. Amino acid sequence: CASSVGWGRNTGELFF.

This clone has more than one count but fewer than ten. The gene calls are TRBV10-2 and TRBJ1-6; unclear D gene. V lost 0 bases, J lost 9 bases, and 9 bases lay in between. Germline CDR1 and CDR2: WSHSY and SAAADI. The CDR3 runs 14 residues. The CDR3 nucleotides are TGCGCCAGCAGTGAGTCCGGGGTAGGTTCACCCCTCCACTTT. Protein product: CASSESGVGSPLHF.

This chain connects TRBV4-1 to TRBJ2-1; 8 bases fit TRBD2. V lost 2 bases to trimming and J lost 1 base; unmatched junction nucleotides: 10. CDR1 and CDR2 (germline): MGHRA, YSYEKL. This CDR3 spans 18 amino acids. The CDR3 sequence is CASSQLYGSGASYNEQFF. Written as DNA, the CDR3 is TGCGCCAGCAGCCAACTTTATGGTAGCGGGGCGTCCTACAATGAGCAGTTCTTC.

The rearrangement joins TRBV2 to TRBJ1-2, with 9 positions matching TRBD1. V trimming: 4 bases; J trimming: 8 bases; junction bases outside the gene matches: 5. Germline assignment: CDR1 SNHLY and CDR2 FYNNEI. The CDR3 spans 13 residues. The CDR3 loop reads CASSGDRASGYTF. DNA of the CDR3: TGTGCCAGCAGTGGGGACAGGGCGAGCGGCTACACCTTC.

This CDR3 is CASSLRTSGFYEQYF. The CDR3, as DNA: TGTGCCAGCAGTCTCCGGACTAGCGGTTTCTACGAGCAGTACTTC. The V and J genes are TRBV28 and TRBJ2-7; TRBD2 matches at 10 bases. Per the germline V gene, CDR1 is MDHEN and CDR2 is SYDVKM. V shed 5 bases and J 3 bases; nucleotides not matched to a gene: 7. CDR3 length: 15 residues.

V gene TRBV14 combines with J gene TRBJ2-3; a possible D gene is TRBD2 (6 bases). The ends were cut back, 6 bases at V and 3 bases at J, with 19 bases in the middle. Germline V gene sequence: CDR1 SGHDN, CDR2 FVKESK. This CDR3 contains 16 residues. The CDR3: CASSPTRGAATDTQYF. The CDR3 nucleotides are TGTGCCAGCAGTCCGACTAGGGGAGCAGCGACAGATACGCAGTATTTT.

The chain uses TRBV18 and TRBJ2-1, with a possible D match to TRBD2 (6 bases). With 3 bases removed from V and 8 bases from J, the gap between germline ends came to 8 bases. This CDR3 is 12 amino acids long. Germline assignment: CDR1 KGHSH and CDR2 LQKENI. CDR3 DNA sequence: TGTGCCAGCTCACCGGGGGGAGATGAGCAGTTCTTC. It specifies CASSPGGDEQFF.

CDR3 coding DNA: TGTGCCAGCAGCCGGGACAGCCCGTTGGAGTTCTTC. Translation: CASSRDSPLEFF. The chain joins TRBV2 to TRBJ2-1, with 7 bases lining up with TRBD1. V shed 6 bases and J 14 bases; nucleotides not matched to a gene: 10. Germline lookup yields CDR1 SNHLY and CDR2 FYNNEI. The CDR3 extends over 12 amino acids.

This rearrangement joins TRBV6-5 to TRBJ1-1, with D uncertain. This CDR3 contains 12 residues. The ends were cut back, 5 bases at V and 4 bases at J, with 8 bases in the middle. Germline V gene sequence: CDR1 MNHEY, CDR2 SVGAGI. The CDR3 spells CASSHRSTEAFF. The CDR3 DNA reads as TGTGCCAGCAGTCATCGGAGCACTGAAGCTTTCTTT.

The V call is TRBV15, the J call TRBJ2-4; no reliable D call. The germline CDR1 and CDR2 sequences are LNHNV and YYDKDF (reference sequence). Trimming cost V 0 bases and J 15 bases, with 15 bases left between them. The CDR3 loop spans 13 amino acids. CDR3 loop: CATSRDNQAWLYF. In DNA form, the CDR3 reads TGTGCCACCAGCAGAGATAACCAGGCTTGGTTGTACTTC.